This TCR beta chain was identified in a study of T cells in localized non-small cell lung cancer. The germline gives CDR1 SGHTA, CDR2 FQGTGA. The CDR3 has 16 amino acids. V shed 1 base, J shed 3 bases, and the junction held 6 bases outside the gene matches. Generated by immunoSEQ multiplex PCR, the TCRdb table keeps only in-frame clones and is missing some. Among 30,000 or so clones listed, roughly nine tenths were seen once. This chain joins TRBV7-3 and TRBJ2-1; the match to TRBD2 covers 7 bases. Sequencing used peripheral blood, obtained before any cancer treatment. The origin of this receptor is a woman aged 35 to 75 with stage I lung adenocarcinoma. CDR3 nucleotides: TGTGCCAGCAGCTTAATCGAGTCGGGGGGCTACAATGAGCAGTTCTTC. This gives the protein CASSLIESGGYNEQFF.